The rows below give T cell receptor beta chains drawn from one sample of a study of blood T cell repertoires in COVID-19. Some clones are missing from TCRdb's copy, which holds only in-frame ones; the method was immunoSEQ multiplex PCR. The sample contains 200,000 to 250,000 clones, 82% of which appear only once. Input material: PBMCs or T cells enriched from blood (not recorded which). These receptors all come from a woman in her sixties who had recovered from COVID-19. The CDR3 runs from the conserved cysteine through the conserved F or W. D genes are given only for firm matches. Rows may omit the clone size; those that give it use once, few, many or a size class.

TRBJ2-1	TRBD2	-	TRBV13	CASSRLANYNEQFF	TGTGCCAGCAGCCGACTAGCTAACTACAATGAGCAGTTCTTC
TRBJ2-3	-	-	TRBV7-9	CASSLGDMSPGYF	TGTGCCAGCAGCTTAGGTGATATGTCCCCGGGGTATTTT
TRBJ1-5	TRBD1	-	TRBV2	CASTFQGEPQHF	TGTGCCAGCACCTTTCAGGGGGAACCCCAGCATTTT
TRBJ2-2	-	-	TRBV4-2	CASSQDAGYGELFF	TGTGCCAGCAGCCAGGACGCAGGGTACGGGGAGCTGTTTTTT
TRBJ2-5	-	-	TRBV5-6	CASSLVAGPETQYF	TGTGCCAGCAGCTTGGTCGCGGGCCCGGAGACCCAGTACTTC
TRBJ2-1	-	-	TRBV3-1/TRBV3-2	CASSQDGNRTYNEQFF	TGTGCCAGCAGCCAAGATGGGAACAGGACCTACAATGAGCAGTTCTTC
TRBJ2-7	TRBD1	-	TRBV11-2	CASSLVPGQGALYEQYF	TGTGCCAGCAGCTTAGTTCCCGGACAGGGGGCTCTCTACGAGCAGTACTTC
TRBJ1-4	TRBD1	-	TRBV7-6	CASSSRQGASNEKLFF	TGTGCCAGCAGCTCCAGACAGGGGGCGTCTAATGAAAAACTGTTTTTT
TRBJ1-3	-	-	TRBV11-3	CASSFRQGPRHTIYF	TGTGCCAGCAGCTTTCGGCAGGGCCCTAGGCACACCATATATTTT
TRBJ2-1	-	-	TRBV10-1	CASSETDTVNEQFF	TGCGCCAGCAGTGAGACCGACACCGTCAATGAGCAGTTCTTC
TRBJ1-1	-	-	TRBV7-2	CASSRLLNTEAFF	TGTGCCAGCAGTAGACTTCTGAACACTGAAGCTTTCTTT
TRBJ1-1	-	-	TRBV13	CASSLRGTEAFF	TGTGCCAGCAGCTTACGGGGCACTGAAGCTTTCTTT
TRBJ2-5	TRBD1	once	TRBV27	CASSSLGGQGRGETQYF	TGTGCCAGCAGTTCCTTGGGTGGACAGGGCCGGGGGGAGACCCAGTACTTC
TRBJ2-7	-	-	TRBV5-5	CASSLGASYEQYF	TGTGCCAGCAGCTTGGGAGCTTCCTACGAGCAGTACTTC
TRBJ2-5	-	-	TRBV6-2/TRBV6-3	CASSYPLTGQETQYF	TGTGCCAGCAGTTACCCGTTGACAGGCCAAGAGACCCAGTACTTC
TRBJ1-6	TRBD1	-	TRBV9	CASSSSPGGGRNSPLHF	TGTGCCAGCAGCTCTTCCCCAGGGGGCGGGCGTAATTCACCCCTCCACTTT
TRBJ1-2	TRBD1	-	TRBV10-2	CASSPGRGRDGYTF	TGCGCCAGCAGTCCGGGCAGGGGGCGAGATGGCTACACCTTC
TRBJ2-7	TRBD2	few	TRBV4-1	CASSRSPALAGEQYF	TGCGCCAGCAGCCGCTCGCCTGCTCTAGCGGGGGAGCAGTACTTC
TRBJ2-3	TRBD2	once	TRBV7-9	CASSLRLAEITDTQYF	TGTGCCAGCAGCTTACGACTAGCGGAGATAACAGATACGCAGTATTTT
TRBJ2-3	-	-	TRBV21-1	CASSKDRATSTDTQYF	TGTGCCAGCAGCAAAGACAGGGCCACCAGCACAGATACGCAGTATTTT
TRBJ2-3	-	-	TRBV6-5	CASSGQTYTDTQYF	TGTGCCAGCAGCGGACAGACCTACACAGATACGCAGTATTTT
TRBJ2-3	TRBD1	-	TRBV7-9	CASSSTAGTGDSADTQYF	TGTGCCAGCAGCTCAACCGCCGGGACAGGGGATTCAGCAGATACGCAGTATTTT
TRBJ1-6	-	once	TRBV28	CASSFTGRSSPLHF	TGTGCCAGCAGTTTCACAGGGAGAAGTTCACCCCTCCACTTT
TRBJ1-1	-	-	TRBV7-8	CASSSAGRLTEAFF	TGTGCCAGCAGCTCAGCAGGGAGGCTCACTGAAGCTTTCTTT
TRBJ1-1	-	-	TRBV3-1/TRBV3-2	CASSQDRNTEAFF	TGTGCCAGCAGCCAAGATCGGAACACTGAAGCTTTCTTT
TRBJ2-3	-	-	TRBV27	CASSFRQLQTDTQYF	TGTGCCAGCAGTTTTAGACAGCTCCAAACAGATACGCAGTATTTT
TRBJ2-5	-	-	TRBV21-1	CARPVDSHQETQYF	TGTGCCAGACCTGTGGACAGTCACCAAGAGACCCAGTACTTC
TRBJ2-2	-	large	TRBV12-5	CASGLPRGTGELFF	TGTGCTAGTGGTTTGCCACGGGGCACCGGGGAGCTGTTTTTT
TRBJ2-2	-	-	TRBV10-3	CAISESRIANTGELFF	TGTGCCATCAGTGAGTCGCGCATCGCGAACACCGGGGAGCTGTTTTTT
TRBJ2-7	-	-	TRBV2	CASSERRDYYEQYF	TGTGCCAGCAGTGAACGCAGGGATTATTACGAGCAGTACTTC
TRBJ1-2	TRBD1	few	TRBV6-5	CASTGQGGASSGYTF	TGTGCCAGCACCGGACAGGGGGGCGCTTCTAGTGGCTACACCTTC
TRBJ1-5	-	-	TRBV6-2/TRBV6-3	CASSIHLDTQPQHF	TGTGCCAGCAGTATCCATCTGGACACTCAGCCCCAGCATTTT
TRBJ1-5	-	-	TRBV6-2/TRBV6-3	CASSYRGIRNQPQHF	TGTGCCAGCAGTTACCGAGGGATACGCAATCAGCCCCAGCATTTT
TRBJ2-6	-	-	TRBV18	CASSPKGSGANVLTF	TGTGCCAGCTCACCTAAGGGGTCTGGGGCCAACGTCCTGACTTTC
TRBJ1-3	TRBD1	-	TRBV7-9	CAIGTGRGGNTIYF	TGTGCCATCGGGACAGGGCGAGGTGGAAACACCATATATTTT
TRBJ1-2	TRBD1	-	TRBV7-2	CASSLGPGQGRYGYTF	TGTGCCAGCAGCTTAGGACCGGGACAGGGTCGCTATGGCTACACCTTC
TRBJ1-5	-	few	TRBV5-6	CASSLDRGQPQHF	TGTGCCAGCAGCTTGGACAGAGGGCAGCCCCAGCATTTT
TRBJ1-2	TRBD1	once	TRBV5-1	CASSFGTANYGYTF	TGCGCCAGCAGCTTCGGGACAGCAAACTATGGCTACACCTTC